The TCR beta chain under discussion was sequenced for a study of human T cells and chemical hapten exposure. General study findings and limits: No shift was seen in TCRs above 1 in 1000 frequency with DPC sensitization.

This clonotype was picked up many times. What it recognizes is unknown. Per the germline V gene, CDR1 is SNHLY and CDR2 is FYNNEI. Losses at the gene ends were 6 bases for V and 10 bases for J; bases not matched to a gene: 7. There are 14 residues in the CDR3. This sample's time point: pre-sensitization, week 0. Sample treatment: therapeutic diphenylcyclopropenone sensitization with weekly scalp DPC. Ahead of applying each patch test, blood was sampled. Separate cDNA molecules received unique molecular identifiers, which the library attached to them. TCRdb recomputed calls from the RACE reads with MiXCR, one row per CDR3 protein. The data show a few hundred thousand distinct CDR3 sequences, over 5% seen once.

V gene TRBV2 combines with J gene TRBJ1-6; 9 nucleotides line up with TRBD1. This clonotype was sampled from a woman aged 18-35 years with alopecia areata. Some clones in this sample may be carry-over from other donors' samples. Sequenced material: whole blood, taken in connection with sensitization to the hapten diphenylcyclopropenone (DPC). The CDR3 sequence: CASRFGQGWSPLHF. The CDR3 nucleotides are TGTGCCAGCAGGTTCGGACAGGGGTGGTCACCCCTCCACTTT.